The next 11 T cell receptor beta chains were all read from a single sample in a study of T cell clonality in common variable immunodeficiency. The method was immunoSEQ multiplex PCR; TCRdb's version includes in-frame clones alone and lacks a portion of them. Listed for the sample are some 50,000 clones, none seen a single time. Sequenced: peripheral blood mononuclear cells. The receptor set was obtained from a person aged 18 to 70 in good health.

This clone was recorded at least ten times. The CDR3 goes on 3 residues after the read ends, and that part is filled in from the germline J gene. The chain uses TRBV11-3 and TRBJ2-3; weak D call: TRBD2 (6 bases). Germline V gene lookup returns CDR1 SGHNT and CDR2 YENEEA. The CDR3 has 15 residues. Between the trimmed V and J ends, which lost 3 bases and 2 bases, there was a span of 12 bases. This CDR3 reads CASSLTGELTDTQYF. CDR3 bases read: TGTGCCAGCAGCTTGACGGGGGAGCTCACAGATACG.

This clone was counted many times. The read ends 3 residues early relative to the CDR3; the germline J gene fills the gap. The rearrangement uses TRBV18 and TRBJ2-3, with TRBD1 as a possible D gene (6 bases). The CDR3 is 16 amino acids. Trimming removed 3 bases from V and 6 bases from J, with 19 bases in between. Germline CDR1 and CDR2: KGHSH and LQKENI. The CDR3 protein is CASSPRTQGVLDTQYF. The sequenced part of the CDR3 DNA is TGTGCCAGCTCACCTAGAACACAGGGAGTCCTGGATACG.

This clone has a count of ten or more. The CDR3 end is not reached by the read, which stops 3 residues before it; the germline J gene fills it in. This chain uses TRBV30 with TRBJ1-5; the match to TRBD1 covers 9 bases. Germline V CDR1 and CDR2: GTSNPN, SVGIG (reference sequence). This CDR3 spans 15 amino acids. V was pared by 1 base and J by 0 bases, with 1 base of the junction left unmatched. The part of the CDR3 DNA that was read is TGTGCCTGGAGTGCGGACAGGGGTAGCAATCAGCCC. It is translated as CAWSADRGSNQP. The full CDR3 protein is CAWSADRGSNQPQHF.

At least ten counts were recorded for this clone. The CDR3 goes on 3 residues after the read ends, and that part is filled in from the germline J gene. The chain employs TRBV5-1 and TRBJ2-1; 12 bases match TRBD2. V dropped 3 bases and J dropped 1; count of bases not matched to a gene: 8. Germline loops: CDR1 SGHRS, CDR2 YFSETQ. This CDR3 contains 18 residues. The CDR3 bases that were read are TGCGCCAGCAGCTCAAGGCCTAGCGGGGGGGGTTCCTACAATGAG. Its protein product is CASSSRPSGGGSYNE. The whole CDR3 sequence reads CASSSRPSGGGSYNEQFF.

This clone was counted many times. The CDR3 end lies 3 residues beyond the end of the read and is filled in from the germline J gene. The V call is TRBV19, the J call TRBJ2-1; 7 bases map to TRBD2. CDR3 size: 15 residues. The germline V gene encodes CDR1 LNHDA and CDR2 SQIVND (reference sequence). V shed 5 bases and J 1 base; nucleotides not matched to a gene: 5. CDR3 DNA, as far as it was read: TGTGCCAGTAGTTTTAAGCGGGAATCCTACAATGAG. It translates to CASSFKRESYNE. The whole CDR3 protein reads CASSFKRESYNEQFF.

This clone was seen many times. The CDR3 goes on 3 residues after the read ends, and that part is filled in from the germline J gene. V usage is TRBV14 and J usage is TRBJ2-3; D is possibly TRBD2 (5 bases). The V gene lost 0 bases and the J gene lost 2 bases, with 9 bases spanning the gap. Germline CDR1 reads SGHDN; CDR2 reads FVKESK. This CDR3 is 15 amino acids long. CDR3 sequence reads: CASSQDDYDTDTQYF. CDR3 DNA, as far as it was read: TGTGCCAGCAGCCAAGACGACTATGACACAGATACG.

This clone was seen at least ten times. The CDR3 here is CASSLDPGDHIQYF. The covered CDR3 bases are TGTGCCAGCAGCTTAGATCCGGGGGATCACATT. The genes are TRBV11-2 and TRBJ2-4; D is perhaps TRBD2 (6 bases). The CDR3 end is not reached by the read, which stops 3 residues before it; the germline J gene fills it in. V lost 0 bases and J 8 bases, leaving 11 bases between the germline ends. The CDR3 totals 14 residues. Germline lookup yields CDR1 SGHAT and CDR2 FQNNGV.

This clone was seen ten or more times. The CDR3 end falls 3 residues outside the read, so it is completed with the germline J gene. The V and J genes are TRBV12-5 and TRBJ1-1, with 7 positions matching TRBD1. The CDR3 runs 12 residues. Germline V gene data show CDR1 as LGHNT and CDR2 as FRNRAP. The part of the CDR3 DNA that was read is TGTGCTAGTGGCGGCGGGACAGAAGAA. Translated, it gives CASGGGTEE. The CDR3 in full is CASGGGTEEAFF.

This clone was observed a handful of times. The read stops 3 residues short of the end of the CDR3; the missing end is completed from the germline J gene. The rearrangement uses TRBV19 and TRBJ2-3; D is undetermined. Germline loops: CDR1 LNHDA, CDR2 SQIVND (reference sequence). The CDR3 length is 13 residues. The CDR3 is CATKTMNQETQYF. The part of the CDR3 DNA that was read is TGTGCCACTAAGACAATGAACCAAGAGACG.

This clone was seen many times. From the germline J gene comes the end of the CDR3, since the read stops 3 residues before it. The V and J genes are TRBV6-4 and TRBJ2-6; TRBD2 aligns across 12 bases. The CDR3 loop spans 16 amino acids. Trimming took 4 bases from V and 2 from J; bases not matched to a gene: 0. Germline V gene sequence: CDR1 MRHNA, CDR2 SNTAGT. CDR3 region: CASSASGGAGANVLTF. CDR3 DNA, as far as it was read: TGTGCCAGCAGTGCTAGCGGGGGGGCTGGGGCCAACGTC.

This clone came up many times. The DNA ends 3 residues before the CDR3 does, and the rest of the CDR3 is filled in from the germline J gene. The chain combines TRBV19 with TRBJ1-4; D remains unclear. CDR3 length equals 16 residues. Per germline, CDR1 LNHDA and CDR2 SQIVND (reference sequence). The V end lost 6 bases, the J end lost 0 bases, and 14 bases lay between the germline ends. CDR3 DNA, as far as it was read: TGTGCCAGTAGCCGCGGTGACTTTGCAACTAATGAAAAA. Protein: CASSRGDFATNEK. The CDR3 in its entirety is CASSRGDFATNEKLFF.